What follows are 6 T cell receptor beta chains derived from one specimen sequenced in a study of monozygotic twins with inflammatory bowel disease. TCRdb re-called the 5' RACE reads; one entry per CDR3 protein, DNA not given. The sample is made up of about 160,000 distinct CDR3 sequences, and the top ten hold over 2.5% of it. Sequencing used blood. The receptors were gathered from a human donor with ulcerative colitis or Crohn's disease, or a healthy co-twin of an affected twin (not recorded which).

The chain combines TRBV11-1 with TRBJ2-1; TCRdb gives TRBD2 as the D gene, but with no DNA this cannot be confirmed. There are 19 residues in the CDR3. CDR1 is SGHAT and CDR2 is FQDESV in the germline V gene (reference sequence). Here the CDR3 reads CASSAYLAVAGLPYNEQFF.

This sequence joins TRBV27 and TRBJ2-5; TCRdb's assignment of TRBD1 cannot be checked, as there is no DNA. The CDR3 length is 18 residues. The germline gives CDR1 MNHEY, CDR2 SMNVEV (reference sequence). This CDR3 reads CASSRLPGGMGHQETQYF.

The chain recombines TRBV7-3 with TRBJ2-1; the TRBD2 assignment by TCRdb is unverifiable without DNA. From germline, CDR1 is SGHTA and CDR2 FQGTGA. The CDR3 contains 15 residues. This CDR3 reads CASSVLAGGPNEQFF.

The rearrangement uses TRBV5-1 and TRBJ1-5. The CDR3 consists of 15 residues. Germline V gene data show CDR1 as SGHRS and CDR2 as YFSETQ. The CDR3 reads CASSLAGLHNQPQHF. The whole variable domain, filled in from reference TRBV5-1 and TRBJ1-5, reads KAGVTQTPRYLIKTRGQQVTLSCSPISGHRSVSWYQQTPGQGLQFLFEYFSETQRNKGNFPGRFSGRQFSNSRSEMNVSTLELGDSALYLCASSLAGLHNQPQHFGDGTRLSIL.

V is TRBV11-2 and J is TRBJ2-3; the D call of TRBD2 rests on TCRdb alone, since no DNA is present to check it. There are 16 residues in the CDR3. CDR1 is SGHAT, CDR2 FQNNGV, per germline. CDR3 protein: CASSWTGTRRSGTQYF.

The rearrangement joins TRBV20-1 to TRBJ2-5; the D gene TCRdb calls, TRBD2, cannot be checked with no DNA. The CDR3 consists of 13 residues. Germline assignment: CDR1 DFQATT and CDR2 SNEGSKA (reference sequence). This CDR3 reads CSVRGLFQETQYF.